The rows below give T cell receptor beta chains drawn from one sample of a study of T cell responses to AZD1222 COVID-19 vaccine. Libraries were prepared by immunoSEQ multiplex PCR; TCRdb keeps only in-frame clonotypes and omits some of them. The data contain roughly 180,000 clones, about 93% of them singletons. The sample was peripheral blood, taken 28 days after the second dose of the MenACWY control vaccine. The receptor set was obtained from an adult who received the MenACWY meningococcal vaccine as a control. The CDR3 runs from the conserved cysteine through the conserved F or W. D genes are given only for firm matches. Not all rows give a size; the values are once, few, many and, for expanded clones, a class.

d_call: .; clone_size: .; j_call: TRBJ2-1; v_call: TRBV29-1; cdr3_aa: CSVSRGDGPSRFF; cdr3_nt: TGCAGCGTCTCCAGAGGGGACGGACCCTCGCGGTTCTTC
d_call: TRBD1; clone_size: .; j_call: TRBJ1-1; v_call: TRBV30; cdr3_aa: CACFPGTGVNTEAFF; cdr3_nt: TGTGCCTGCTTTCCCGGGACAGGGGTGAACACTGAAGCTTTCTTT
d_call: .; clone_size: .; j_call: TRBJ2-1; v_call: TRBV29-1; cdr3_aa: CSVDTGSHEQFF; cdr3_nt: TGCAGCGTTGATACAGGGTCCCATGAGCAGTTCTTC
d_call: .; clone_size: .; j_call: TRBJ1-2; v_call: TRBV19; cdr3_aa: CASSTGQSNGYTF; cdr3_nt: TGTGCCAGTAGTACAGGACAGAGCAATGGCTACACCTTC
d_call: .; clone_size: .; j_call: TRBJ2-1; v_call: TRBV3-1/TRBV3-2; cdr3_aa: CASSHDSYNEQFF; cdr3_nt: TGTGCCAGCAGCCACGACAGCTACAATGAGCAGTTCTTC
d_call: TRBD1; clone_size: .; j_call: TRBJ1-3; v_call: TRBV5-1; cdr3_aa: CASSWGQGSRSSGNTIYF; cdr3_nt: TGCGCCAGCAGCTGGGGACAGGGGTCTAGGAGCTCTGGAAACACCATATATTTT
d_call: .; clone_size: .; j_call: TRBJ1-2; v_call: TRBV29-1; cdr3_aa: CSVETNYGYTF; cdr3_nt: TGCAGCGTTGAAACCAACTATGGCTACACCTTC
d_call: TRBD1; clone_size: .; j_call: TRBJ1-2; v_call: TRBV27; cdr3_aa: CASCSFLGQNYGYTF; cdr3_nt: TGTGCCAGCTGCTCCTTTTTGGGACAGAACTATGGCTACACCTTC
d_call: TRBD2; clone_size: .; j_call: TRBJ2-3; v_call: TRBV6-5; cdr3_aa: CASSKPGTSRHTQYF; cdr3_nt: TGTGCCAGCAGTAAACCCGGGACTAGCAGGCATACGCAGTATTTT
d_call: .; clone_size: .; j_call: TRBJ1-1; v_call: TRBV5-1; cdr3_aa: CASSINSGNTEAFF; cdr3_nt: TGCGCCAGCAGCATCAATTCGGGGAACACTGAAGCTTTCTTT
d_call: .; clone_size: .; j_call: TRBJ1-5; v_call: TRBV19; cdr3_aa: CASKGQPASQPQHF; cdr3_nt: TGTGCCAGTAAGGGACAACCGGCGAGTCAGCCCCAGCATTTT
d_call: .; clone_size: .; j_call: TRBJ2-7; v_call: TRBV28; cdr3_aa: CASTKSGRSYEQYF; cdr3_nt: TGTGCCAGCACCAAAAGCGGGCGCTCCTACGAGCAGTACTTC
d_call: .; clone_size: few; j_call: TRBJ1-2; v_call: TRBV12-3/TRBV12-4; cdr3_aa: CASSPGGNYGYTF; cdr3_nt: TGTGCCAGCAGCCCCGGCGGGAACTATGGCTACACCTTC
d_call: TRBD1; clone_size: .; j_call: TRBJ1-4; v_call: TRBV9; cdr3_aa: CASSPRTGVHLFF; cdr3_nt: TGTGCCAGCAGCCCCCGGACAGGGGTTCATCTGTTTTTT
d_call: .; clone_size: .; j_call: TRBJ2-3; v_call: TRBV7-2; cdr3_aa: CASSLSQATDTQYF; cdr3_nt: TGTGCCAGCAGCTTAAGTCAAGCCACAGATACGCAGTATTTT
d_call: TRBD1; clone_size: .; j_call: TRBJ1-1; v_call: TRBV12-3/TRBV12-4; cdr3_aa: CASSRSGDRVF; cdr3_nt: TGTGCCAGCAGTCGCAGCGGGGACAGGGTATTT
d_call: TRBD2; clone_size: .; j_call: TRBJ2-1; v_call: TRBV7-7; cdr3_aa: CASSKLAGGTDEQFF; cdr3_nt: TGTGCTAGCAGCAAATTAGCGGGGGGGACGGATGAGCAGTTCTTC
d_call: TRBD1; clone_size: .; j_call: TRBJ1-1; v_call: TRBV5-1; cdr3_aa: CASSTPDRGNTEAFF; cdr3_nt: TGCGCCAGCAGCACTCCCGACAGGGGGAACACTGAAGCTTTCTTT
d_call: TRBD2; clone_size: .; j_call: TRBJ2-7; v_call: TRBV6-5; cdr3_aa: CASSYGTSGGRNEQYF; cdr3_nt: TGTGCCAGCAGTTACGGGACTAGCGGGGGGCGGAACGAGCAGTACTTC
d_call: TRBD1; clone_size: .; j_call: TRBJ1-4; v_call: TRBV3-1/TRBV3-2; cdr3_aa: CASRQGTGGLSEKLFF; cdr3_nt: TGTGCCAGCAGACAGGGGACAGGGGGACTTAGCGAAAAACTGTTTTTT